The clone carrying this T cell receptor beta chain was counted a single time. This sample was included in a study of siplizumab effects on memory and regulatory T cells. Measured with immunoSEQ multiplex PCR; TCRdb has only the in-frame clones, and not every one. The data contain roughly 93,000 clones, roughly 94% of them singletons. V lost 3 bases to trimming and J lost 8 bases, with 8 bases between them. Germline values: CDR1 KGHSH, CDR2 LQKENI. The CDR3 runs 12 residues. V is TRBV18 and J is TRBJ2-1; D ambiguous. Sequences were obtained from non-Treg CD4+ T cells sorted from blood. This TCR was recovered from a human donor in good health. The CDR3 protein is CASSPSGHEQFF. As DNA, the CDR3 is TGTGCCAGCTCACCTTCGGGCCATGAGCAGTTCTTC.